The following is a TCR beta chain sequence with its context. Enrollees, roughly 18 to 90 years old, lived in around 23 US areas. CDR3 length: 16 amino acids. CDR1 and CDR2 from the germline V gene are KGHSH and LQKENI. The V end was cut by 4 bases, the J end by 0 bases, with 14 bases between. The data are from a study of blood T cell repertoires in COVID-19. As processed by the authors: It was from reference gene primer amplification that nucleated cell counts were estimated. This table comes from immunoSEQ multiplex PCR, and its TCRdb copy is limited to in-frame clones, with some not included. Clonal size and the V and J genes are those of that table, whereas D and trimming came from the DNA. The repertoire includes a few hundred thousand clones, just over 85% of them detected once, and about 4.2% sits in the top ten.

Sequenced input: PBMCs or T cells enriched from blood (not recorded which). The source is a woman aged 35 to 49 with acute COVID-19. V gene TRBV18 combines with J gene TRBJ2-3, with TRBD1 as a possible D gene (6 bases). DNA of the CDR3: TGTGCCAGCTCACAAAAACAGGGAACCAGCACAGATACGCAGTATTTT. Translating gives CASSQKQGTSTDTQYF.